The 15 T cell receptor beta chains below were found in one sample sequenced in a study of early T cells in non-severe SARS-CoV-2 infection (dated by TCRdb to the early 2020s). The library was made by 5' RACE. Sequencing took place on a NextSeq 500. TCRdb applied fastp at Q25 and MiXCR to the public reads, then kept only in-frame beta chains. One record per CDR3 amino acid sequence lists the most common genes and DNA. This sample holds roughly 67,000 distinct CDR3 sequences; 12% were observed only once. Together, the top ten hold about 1.6% of the sample. Sequenced: whole blood. The source is an adult who was a healthcare worker with PCR-confirmed SARS-CoV-2 infection or an uninfected control (not recorded which).

This clonotype was counted ten times or more. This chain joins TRBV6-7 and TRBJ2-3; 13 nucleotides line up with TRBD2. TRBV6-7 is annotated as an ORF whose role is uncertain. The CDR3 has 21 amino acids. The trim removed 5 bases at V and 1 base at J, leaving 18 bases unmatched. This chain's CDR3 is CASSGGLAGTWTVHGTDTQYF. The CDR3 coding sequence is TGTGCCAGCAGTGGGGGACTAGCGGGGACATGGACCGTACACGGCACAGATACGCAGTATTTT.

The chain couples TRBV2 to TRBJ2-1; TRBD1 matches at 7 bases. V was pared by 6 bases and J by 7 bases, with 9 bases of the junction left unmatched. CDR3 length: 14 amino acids. CDR1 SNHLY and CDR2 FYNNEI come from the germline V gene. The CDR3 coding sequence is TGTGCCAGCAGGGGACAGACCCTCGGGAATGAGCAGTTCTTC. This gives the protein CASRGQTLGNEQFF.

This chain uses TRBV20-1 with TRBJ2-1; 10 bases align to TRBD1. J was trimmed by 7 bases and V by 2 bases; bases with no gene match: 11. Germline V gene lookup returns CDR1 DFQATT and CDR2 SNEGSKA (reference sequence). The CDR3 totals 16 residues. CDR3 in DNA: TGCAGTGCTAGACCCCCTGGACAGGGGGTAGGGAATGAGCAGTTCTTC. It is translated as CSARPPGQGVGNEQFF.

This clonotype was observed a few times. The chain has TRBV13 and TRBJ2-5; weak D call: TRBD1 (6 bases). Germline loops: CDR1 PRHDT, CDR2 FYEKMQ (reference sequence). The CDR3 extends over 15 amino acids. V was trimmed by 3 bases and J by 5 bases, leaving 16 bases between them. The CDR3 region has the DNA TGTGCCAGCAGCTTCCGGGACACAAAACGGGAGACCCAGTACTTC. Its protein product is CASSFRDTKRETQYF.

This clonotype occurred a few times. This CDR3 is CASSVGQGWEETQYF. The DNA of the CDR3 is TGCGCCAGCAGCGTAGGACAGGGTTGGGAAGAGACCCAGTACTTC. This chain uses TRBV5-1 with TRBJ2-5; TRBD1 matches 8 bases. This CDR3 spans 15 amino acids. Unmatched junction bases numbered 8, after V lost 4 bases and J lost 3 bases. Germline assignment: CDR1 SGHRS and CDR2 YFSETQ.

At least ten counts were recorded for this clonotype. The V gene is TRBV12-3 or TRBV12-4, the J gene TRBJ1-3; D gene ambiguous. The V and J ends lost 7 bases and 0 bases respectively, with 16 bases between them. The CDR3 length is 16 residues. CDR3 coding DNA: TGTGCCAGCACCCGCGCGAGGGTTAGCTCTGGAAACACCATATATTTT. Translated, it gives CASTRARVSSGNTIYF.

The chain recombines TRBV5-1 with TRBJ2-2; D may match TRBD1 or TRBD2 (6 bases each). Trimming left V 4 bases short and J 0 bases short, with 10 bases between. The CDR3 has 15 residues. The V gene's germline CDR1 is SGHRS and CDR2 YFSETQ. Here the CDR3 DNA reads TGCGCCAGCAGCGGCGGGACAACGAACACCGGGGAGCTGTTTTTT. It is translated as CASSGGTTNTGELFF.

The chain uses TRBV6-2 or TRBV6-3 and TRBJ1-6; D ambiguous. CDR3 length: 13 amino acids. The V and J ends lost 7 bases and 11 bases respectively, with 15 bases between them. Germline V gene sequence: CDR1 MNHEY, CDR2 SVGEGT. The CDR3 sequence: CASTGGYGAPLHF. In nucleotides, the CDR3 is TGTGCCAGCACAGGAGGCTATGGGGCACCCCTCCACTTT.

This clonotype was found a few times. The rearrangement uses TRBV5-5 and TRBJ1-2, with TRBD1 matching over 8 bases. The V and J ends lost 4 bases and 2 bases, in that order; junction bases with no gene match: 7. The CDR3 consists of 15 residues. Germline V gene lookup returns CDR1 SGHKS and CDR2 YYEKEE (reference sequence). In DNA form, the CDR3 reads TGTGCCAGCAGCCGACGGACAGGGACCAACTATGGCTACACCTTC. Amino acids: CASSRRTGTNYGYTF.

The rearrangement uses TRBV29-1 and TRBJ2-3; possibly TRBD1 for D (5 bases). The CDR3 has 14 amino acids. CDR1 is SQVTM and CDR2 is ANQGSEA in the germline V gene. The ends were cut back, 3 bases at V and 0 bases at J, with 10 bases in the middle. CDR3 sequence: CSVEEGVSTDTQYF. The CDR3 DNA sequence: TGCAGCGTTGAGGAAGGGGTTAGCACAGATACGCAGTATTTT.

This clonotype was recorded at least ten times. This chain uses TRBV20-1 with TRBJ2-3; 9 bases line up with TRBD2. V shed 7 bases and J 5 bases; nucleotides not matched to a gene: 7. Germline loops: CDR1 DFQATT, CDR2 SNEGSKA (reference sequence). This CDR3 has 13 amino acids. CDR3 loop: CSVERGAGDTQYF. CDR3 DNA sequence: TGCAGTGTCGAGCGGGGGGCCGGAGATACGCAGTATTTT.

In its sample, this clonotype was seen many times. This chain connects TRBV12-3 or TRBV12-4 to TRBJ2-3; unclear D gene. CDR3 length equals 14 residues. V was cut by 7 bases and J by 2 bases, with 13 bases left in between. The DNA of the CDR3 is TGTGCCAGCAAGGGCGGCCGAATCACAGATACGCAGTATTTT. As protein: CASKGGRITDTQYF.

This chain links TRBV12-3 or TRBV12-4 with TRBJ2-7, with 8 bases fitting TRBD1. J was trimmed by 6 bases and V by 5 bases; bases with no gene match: 6. This CDR3 comprises 13 residues. The CDR3 nucleotides read TGTGCCAGCAGTACGGACAGGGTCGGCGAGCAGTACTTC. As protein: CASSTDRVGEQYF.

This clonotype was observed a few times. J is TRBJ2-1 and V is TRBV27, with D hard to call. Germline CDR1 MNHEY, CDR2 SMNVEV (reference sequence). V dropped 4 bases and J dropped 9 bases, with 13 bases sitting between them. The CDR3 has 13 amino acids. The CDR3 here is CASSSARMVEQFF. The CDR3 DNA reads as TGTGCCAGCAGTTCGGCGCGGATGGTTGAGCAGTTCTTC.

This clonotype was observed many times. The chain joins TRBV28 to TRBJ2-7; D is uncertain. Trimming left V 4 bases short and J 1 base short, with 5 bases between. Germline CDR1 MDHEN, CDR2 SYDVKM. CDR3 length: 12 residues. As DNA, the CDR3 is TGTGCCAGCAGTTATGGGTCCTACGAGCAGTACTTC. As protein: CASSYGSYEQYF.